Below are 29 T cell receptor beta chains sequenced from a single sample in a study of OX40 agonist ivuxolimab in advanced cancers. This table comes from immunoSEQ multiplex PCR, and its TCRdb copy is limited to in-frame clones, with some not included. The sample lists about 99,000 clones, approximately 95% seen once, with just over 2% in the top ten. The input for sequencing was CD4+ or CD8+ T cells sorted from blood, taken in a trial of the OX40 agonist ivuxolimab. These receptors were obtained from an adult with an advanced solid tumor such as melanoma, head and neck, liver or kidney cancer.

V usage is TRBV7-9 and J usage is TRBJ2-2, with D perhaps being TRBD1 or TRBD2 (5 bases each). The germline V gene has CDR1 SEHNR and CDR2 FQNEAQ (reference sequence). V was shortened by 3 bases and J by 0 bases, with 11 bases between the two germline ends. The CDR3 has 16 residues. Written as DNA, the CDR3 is TGTGCCAGCAGCTTCCCGAGGGACCCGAACACCGGGGAGCTGTTTTTT. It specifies CASSFPRDPNTGELFF.

The CDR3 DNA reads as TGTGCCAGCAGTTTCAGCATGGAGTCCTACGAGCAGTACTTC. Amino acids: CASSFSMESYEQYF. This chain connects TRBV28 to TRBJ2-7; D not resolved. The CDR3 totals 14 residues. V dropped 3 bases and J dropped 1 base, with 10 bases sitting between them. The germline V gene has CDR1 MDHEN and CDR2 SYDVKM.

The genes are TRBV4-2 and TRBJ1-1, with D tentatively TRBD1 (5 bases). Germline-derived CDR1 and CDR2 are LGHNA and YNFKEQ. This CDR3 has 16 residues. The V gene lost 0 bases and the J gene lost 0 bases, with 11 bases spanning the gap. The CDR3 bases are TGTGCCAGCAGCCAAGATGGGGGGATAGTGAACACTGAAGCTTTCTTT. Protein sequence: CASSQDGGIVNTEAFF.

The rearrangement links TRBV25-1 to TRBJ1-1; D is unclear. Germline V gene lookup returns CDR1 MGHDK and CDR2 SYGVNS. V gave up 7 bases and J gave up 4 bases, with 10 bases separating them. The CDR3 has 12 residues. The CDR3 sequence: CASIGGFTEAFF. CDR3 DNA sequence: TGTGCCAGCATAGGAGGGTTCACTGAAGCTTTCTTT. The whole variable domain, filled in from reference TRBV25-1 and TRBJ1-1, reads EADIYQTPRYLVIGTGKKITLECSQTMGHDKMYWYQQDPGMELHLIHYSYGVNSTEKGDLSSESTVSRIRTEHFPLTLESARPSHTSQYLCASIGGFTEAFFGQGTRLTVV.

DNA for the CDR3: TGTGCCAGCAGCAAAGAGAACGAGAGGAGCTCTGGAAACACCATATATTTT. Translated, it gives CASSKENERSSGNTIYF. V usage is TRBV21-1 and J usage is TRBJ1-3. TRBV21-1 is a listed pseudogene. The CDR3 extends over 17 amino acids.

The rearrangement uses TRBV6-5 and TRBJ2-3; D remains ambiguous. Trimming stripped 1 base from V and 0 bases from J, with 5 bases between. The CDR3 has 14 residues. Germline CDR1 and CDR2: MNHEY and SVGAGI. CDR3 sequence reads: CASSYFRSTDTQYF. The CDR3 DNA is TGTGCCAGCAGTTACTTTAGGAGCACAGATACGCAGTATTTT.

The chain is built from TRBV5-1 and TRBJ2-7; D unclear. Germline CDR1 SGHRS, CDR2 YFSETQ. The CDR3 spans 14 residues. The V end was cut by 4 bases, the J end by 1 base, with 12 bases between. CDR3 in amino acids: CASSGPAPSYEQYF. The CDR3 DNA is TGCGCCAGCAGCGGCCCAGCACCATCCTACGAGCAGTACTTC.

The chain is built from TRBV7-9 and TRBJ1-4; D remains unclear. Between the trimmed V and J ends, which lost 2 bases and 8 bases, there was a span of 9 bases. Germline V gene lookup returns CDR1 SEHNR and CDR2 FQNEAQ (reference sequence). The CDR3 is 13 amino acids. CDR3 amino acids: CASSLLQAEKLFF. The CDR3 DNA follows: TGTGCCAGCAGCTTACTCCAGGCCGAAAAACTGTTTTTT.

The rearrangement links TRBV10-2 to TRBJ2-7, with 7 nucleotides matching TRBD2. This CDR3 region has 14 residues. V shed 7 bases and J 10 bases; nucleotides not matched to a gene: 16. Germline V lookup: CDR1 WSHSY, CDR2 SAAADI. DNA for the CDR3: TGCGCCAGCACATACCTTGAGGCGGGGGTCGAACAGTACTTC. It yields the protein CASTYLEAGVEQYF.

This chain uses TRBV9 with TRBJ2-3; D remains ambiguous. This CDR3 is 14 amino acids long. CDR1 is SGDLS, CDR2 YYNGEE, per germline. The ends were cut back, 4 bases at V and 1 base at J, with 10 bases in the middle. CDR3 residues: CASSSLSRTDTQYF. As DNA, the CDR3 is TGTGCCAGCAGCTCCCTCTCCCGCACAGATACGCAGTATTTT.

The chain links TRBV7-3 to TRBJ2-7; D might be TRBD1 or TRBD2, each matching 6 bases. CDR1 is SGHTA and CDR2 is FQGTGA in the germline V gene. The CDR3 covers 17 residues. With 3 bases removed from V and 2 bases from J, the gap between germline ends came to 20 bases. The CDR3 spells CASSFPSENGGPYEQYF. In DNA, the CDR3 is TGTGCCAGCAGCTTCCCGTCGGAGAATGGGGGGCCCTACGAGCAGTACTTC.

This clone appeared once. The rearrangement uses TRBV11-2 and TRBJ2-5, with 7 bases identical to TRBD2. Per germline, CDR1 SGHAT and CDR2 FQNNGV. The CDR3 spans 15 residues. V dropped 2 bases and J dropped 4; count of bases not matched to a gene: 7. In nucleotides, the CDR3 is TGTGCCAGCAGCTTATGGGGGGGGGACGGAGAGACCCAGTACTTC. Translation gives CASSLWGGDGETQYF.

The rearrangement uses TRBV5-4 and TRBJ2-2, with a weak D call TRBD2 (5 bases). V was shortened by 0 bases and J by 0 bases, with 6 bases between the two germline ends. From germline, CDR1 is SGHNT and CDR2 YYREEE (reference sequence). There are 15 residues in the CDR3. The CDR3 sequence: CASSLVGTNTGELFF. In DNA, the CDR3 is TGTGCCAGCAGCTTGGTCGGGACGAACACCGGGGAGCTGTTTTTT.

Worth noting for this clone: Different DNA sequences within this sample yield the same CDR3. The CDR3 sequence: CASSLQGNQPQHF. CDR3 nucleotide sequence: TGTGCCAGCAGTTTACAGGGAAATCAGCCCCAGCATTTT. V and J are TRBV27 and TRBJ1-5, with a tentative D call TRBD1 (5 bases). CDR3 length: 13 residues. Trimming stripped 2 bases from V and 4 bases from J, with 6 bases between. Germline V gives CDR1 MNHEY, CDR2 SMNVEV (reference sequence).

CDR3 DNA: TGCGCCAGCAGCCAAGTGGGCAGGGGGCCGAACACCGGGGAGCTGTTTTTT. Residues: CASSQVGRGPNTGELFF. This chain uses TRBV4-1 with TRBJ2-2; TRBD1 aligns across 8 bases. J was trimmed by 0 bases and V by 1 base; bases with no gene match: 4. Germline values: CDR1 MGHRA, CDR2 YSYEKL. This CDR3 region has 17 residues.

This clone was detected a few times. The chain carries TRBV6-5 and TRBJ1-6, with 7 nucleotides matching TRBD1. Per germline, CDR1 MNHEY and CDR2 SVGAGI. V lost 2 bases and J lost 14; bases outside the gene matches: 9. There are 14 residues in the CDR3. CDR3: CASSYGTEMFTLHF. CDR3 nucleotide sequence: TGTGCCAGCAGTTACGGGACAGAGATGTTCACCCTCCACTTT.

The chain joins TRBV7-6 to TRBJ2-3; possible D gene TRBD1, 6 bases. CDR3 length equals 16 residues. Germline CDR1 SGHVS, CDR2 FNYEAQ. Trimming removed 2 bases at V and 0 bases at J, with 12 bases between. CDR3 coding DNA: TGTGCCAGCAGCTTACGACAGGTGCCTAGCACAGATACGCAGTATTTT. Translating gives CASSLRQVPSTDTQYF.

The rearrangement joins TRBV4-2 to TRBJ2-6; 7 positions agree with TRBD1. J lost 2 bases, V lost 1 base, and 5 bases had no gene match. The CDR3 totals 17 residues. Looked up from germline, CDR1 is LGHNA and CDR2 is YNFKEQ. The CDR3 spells CASSQAGGGTGANVLTF. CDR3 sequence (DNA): TGTGCCAGCAGCCAAGCAGGGGGTGGGACTGGGGCCAACGTCCTGACTTTC.

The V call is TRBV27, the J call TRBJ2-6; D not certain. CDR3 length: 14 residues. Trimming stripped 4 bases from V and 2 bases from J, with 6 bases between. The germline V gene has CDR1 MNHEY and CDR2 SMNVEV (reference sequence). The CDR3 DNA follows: TGTGCCAGCAGTTGGGATGCTGGGGCCAACGTCCTGACTTTC. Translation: CASSWDAGANVLTF.

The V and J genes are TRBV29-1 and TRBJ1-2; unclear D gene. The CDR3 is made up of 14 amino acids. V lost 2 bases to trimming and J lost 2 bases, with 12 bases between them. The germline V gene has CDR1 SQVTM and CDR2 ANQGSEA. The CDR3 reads CSVEPTSGNYGYTF. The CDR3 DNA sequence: TGCAGCGTTGAACCCACGTCGGGGAACTATGGCTACACCTTC.

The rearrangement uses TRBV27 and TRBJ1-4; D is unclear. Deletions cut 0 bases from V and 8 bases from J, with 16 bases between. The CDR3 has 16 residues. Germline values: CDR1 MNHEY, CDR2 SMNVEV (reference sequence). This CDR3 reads CASSLSYSGSQEKLFF. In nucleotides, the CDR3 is TGTGCCAGCAGTTTATCGTATTCCGGCAGCCAGGAAAAACTGTTTTTT.

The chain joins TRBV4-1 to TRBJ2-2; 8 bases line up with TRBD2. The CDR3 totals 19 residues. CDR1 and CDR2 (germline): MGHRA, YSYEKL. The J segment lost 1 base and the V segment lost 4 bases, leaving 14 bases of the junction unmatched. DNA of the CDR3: TGCGCCAGCAGCCCTACTGTCCTCCTCGCGGGGGGGAACACCGGGGAGCTGTTTTTT. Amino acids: CASSPTVLLAGGNTGELFF.

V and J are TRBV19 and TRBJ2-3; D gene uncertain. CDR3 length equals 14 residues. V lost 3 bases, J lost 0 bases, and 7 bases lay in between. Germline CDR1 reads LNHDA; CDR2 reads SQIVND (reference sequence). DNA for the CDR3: TGTGCCAGTAGTATTGGTCAGAGCACAGATACGCAGTATTTT. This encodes CASSIGQSTDTQYF.

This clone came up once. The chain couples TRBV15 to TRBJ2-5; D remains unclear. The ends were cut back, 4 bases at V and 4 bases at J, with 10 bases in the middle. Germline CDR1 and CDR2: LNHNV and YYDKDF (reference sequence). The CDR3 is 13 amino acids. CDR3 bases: TGTGCCACCAGCAACGGACGATTAGAGACCCAGTACTTC. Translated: CATSNGRLETQYF.

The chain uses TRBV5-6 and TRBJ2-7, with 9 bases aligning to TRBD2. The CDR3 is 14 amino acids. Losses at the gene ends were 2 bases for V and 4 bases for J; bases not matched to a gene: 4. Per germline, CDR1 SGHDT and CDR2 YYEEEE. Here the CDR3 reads CASSLGTSLYEQYF. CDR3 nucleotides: TGTGCCAGCAGCTTAGGGACTAGCCTATACGAGCAGTACTTC. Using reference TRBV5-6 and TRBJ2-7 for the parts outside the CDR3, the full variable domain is DAGVTQSPTHLIKTRGQQVTLRCSPKSGHDTVSWYQQALGQGPQFIFQYYEEEERQRGNFPDRFSGHQFPNYSSELNVNALLLGDSALYLCASSLGTSLYEQYFGPGTRLTVT.

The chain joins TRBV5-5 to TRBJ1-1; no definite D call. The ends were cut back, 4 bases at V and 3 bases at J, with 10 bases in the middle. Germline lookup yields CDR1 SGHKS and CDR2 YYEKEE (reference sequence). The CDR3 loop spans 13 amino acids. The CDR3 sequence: CASSHSLDTEAFF. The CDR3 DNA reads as TGTGCCAGCAGCCACTCTTTGGACACTGAAGCTTTCTTT.

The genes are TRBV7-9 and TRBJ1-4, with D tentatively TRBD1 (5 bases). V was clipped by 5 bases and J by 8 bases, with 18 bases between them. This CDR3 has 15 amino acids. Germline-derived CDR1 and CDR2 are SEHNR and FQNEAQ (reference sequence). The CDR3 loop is CASSPPGTDLEKLFF. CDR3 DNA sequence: TGTGCCAGCAGCCCACCTGGGACCGACCTAGAAAAACTGTTTTTT.

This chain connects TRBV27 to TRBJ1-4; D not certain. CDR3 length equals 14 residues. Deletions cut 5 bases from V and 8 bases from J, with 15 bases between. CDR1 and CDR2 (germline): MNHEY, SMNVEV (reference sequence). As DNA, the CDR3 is TGTGCCAGCAGTAGCCGCCCGGTGGGGGAAAAACTGTTTTTT. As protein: CASSSRPVGEKLFF.

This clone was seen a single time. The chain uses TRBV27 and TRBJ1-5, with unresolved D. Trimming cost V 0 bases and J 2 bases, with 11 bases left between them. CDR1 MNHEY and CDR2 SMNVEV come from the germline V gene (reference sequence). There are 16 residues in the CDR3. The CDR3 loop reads CASSLSGKVGNQPQHF. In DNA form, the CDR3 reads TGTGCCAGCAGTTTATCAGGAAAGGTTGGCAATCAGCCCCAGCATTTT.